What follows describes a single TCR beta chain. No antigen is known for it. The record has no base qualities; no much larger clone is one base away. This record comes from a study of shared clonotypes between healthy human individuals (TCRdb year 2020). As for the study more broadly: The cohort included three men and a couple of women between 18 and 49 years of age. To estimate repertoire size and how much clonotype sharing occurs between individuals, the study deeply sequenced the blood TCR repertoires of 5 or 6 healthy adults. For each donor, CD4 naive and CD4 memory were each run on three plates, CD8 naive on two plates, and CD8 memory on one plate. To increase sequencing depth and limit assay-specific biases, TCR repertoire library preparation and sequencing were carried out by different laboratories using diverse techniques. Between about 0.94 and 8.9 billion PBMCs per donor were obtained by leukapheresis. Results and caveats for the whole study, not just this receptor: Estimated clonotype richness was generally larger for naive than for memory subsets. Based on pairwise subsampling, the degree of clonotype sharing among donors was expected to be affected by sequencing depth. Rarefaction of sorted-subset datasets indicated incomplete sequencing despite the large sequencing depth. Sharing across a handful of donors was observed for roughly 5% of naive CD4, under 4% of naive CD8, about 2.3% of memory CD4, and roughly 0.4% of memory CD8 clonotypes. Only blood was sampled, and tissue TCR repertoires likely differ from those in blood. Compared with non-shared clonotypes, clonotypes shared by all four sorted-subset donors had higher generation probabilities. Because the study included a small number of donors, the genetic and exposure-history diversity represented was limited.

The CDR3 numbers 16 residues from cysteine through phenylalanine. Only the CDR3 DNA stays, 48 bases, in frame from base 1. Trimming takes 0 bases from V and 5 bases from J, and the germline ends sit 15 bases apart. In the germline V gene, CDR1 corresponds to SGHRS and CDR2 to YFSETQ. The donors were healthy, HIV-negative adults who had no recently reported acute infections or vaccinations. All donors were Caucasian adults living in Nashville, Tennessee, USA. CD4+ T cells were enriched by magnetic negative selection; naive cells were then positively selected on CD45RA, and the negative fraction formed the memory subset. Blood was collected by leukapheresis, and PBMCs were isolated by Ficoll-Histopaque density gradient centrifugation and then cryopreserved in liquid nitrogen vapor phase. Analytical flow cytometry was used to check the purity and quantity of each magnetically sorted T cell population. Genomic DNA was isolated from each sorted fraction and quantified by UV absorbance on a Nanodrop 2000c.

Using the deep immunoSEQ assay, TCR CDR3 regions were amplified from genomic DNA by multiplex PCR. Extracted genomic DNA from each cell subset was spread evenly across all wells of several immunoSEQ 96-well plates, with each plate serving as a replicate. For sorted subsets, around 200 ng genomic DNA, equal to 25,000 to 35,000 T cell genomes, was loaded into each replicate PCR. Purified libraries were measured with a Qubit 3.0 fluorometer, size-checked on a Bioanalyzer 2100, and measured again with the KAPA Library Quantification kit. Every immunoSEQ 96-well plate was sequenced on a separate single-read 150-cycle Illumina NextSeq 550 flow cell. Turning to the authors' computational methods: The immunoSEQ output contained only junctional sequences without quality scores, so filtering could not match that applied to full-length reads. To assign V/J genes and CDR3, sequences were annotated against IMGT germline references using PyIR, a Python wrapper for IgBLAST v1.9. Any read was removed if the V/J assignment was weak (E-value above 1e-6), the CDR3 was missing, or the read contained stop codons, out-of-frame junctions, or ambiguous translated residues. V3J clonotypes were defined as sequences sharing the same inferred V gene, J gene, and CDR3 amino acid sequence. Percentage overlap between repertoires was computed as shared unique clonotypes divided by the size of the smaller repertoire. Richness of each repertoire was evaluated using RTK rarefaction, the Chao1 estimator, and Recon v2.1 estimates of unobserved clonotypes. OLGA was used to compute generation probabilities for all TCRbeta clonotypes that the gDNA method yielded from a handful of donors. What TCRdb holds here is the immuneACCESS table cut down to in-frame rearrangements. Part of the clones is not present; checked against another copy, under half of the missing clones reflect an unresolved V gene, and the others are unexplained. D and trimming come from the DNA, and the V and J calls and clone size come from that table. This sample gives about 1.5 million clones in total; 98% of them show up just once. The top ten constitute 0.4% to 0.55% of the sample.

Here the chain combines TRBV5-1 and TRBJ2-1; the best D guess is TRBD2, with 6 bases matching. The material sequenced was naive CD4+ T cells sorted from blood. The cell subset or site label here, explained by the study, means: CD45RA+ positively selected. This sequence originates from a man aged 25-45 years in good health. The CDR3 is CASSLDPAGTNNEQFF. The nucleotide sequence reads TGCGCCAGCAGCTTGGATCCAGCGGGCACGAACAATGAGCAGTTCTTC.